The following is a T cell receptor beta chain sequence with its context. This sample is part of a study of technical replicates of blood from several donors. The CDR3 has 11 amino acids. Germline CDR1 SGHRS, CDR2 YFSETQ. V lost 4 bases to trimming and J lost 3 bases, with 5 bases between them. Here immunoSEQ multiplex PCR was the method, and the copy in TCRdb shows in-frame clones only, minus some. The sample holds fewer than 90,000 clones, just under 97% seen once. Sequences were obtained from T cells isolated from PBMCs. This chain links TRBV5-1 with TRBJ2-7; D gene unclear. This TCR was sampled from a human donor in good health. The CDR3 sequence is CASSPGYEQYF. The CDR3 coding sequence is TGCGCCAGCAGCCCGGGCTACGAGCAGTACTTC.